This passage covers 6 T cell receptor beta chains from one sample sequenced in a study of OX40 agonist ivuxolimab in advanced cancers. Library prep was done by the immunoSEQ multiplex PCR assay. TCRdb took this table from immuneACCESS and kept in-frame rearrangements with V and J called. Such tables lack part of the clones; where checked against another copy, unresolved V genes explain under half of the gap, and the rest is unexplained. The sample data list about 93,000 clones, and 90% to 95% of these were observed just once. About 2.4% of the sample rests with the top ten. This specimen consisted of CD4+ or CD8+ T cells sorted from blood, obtained in a trial of the OX40 agonist ivuxolimab. The receptors come from an adult with an advanced solid tumor such as melanoma, head and neck, liver or kidney cancer.

The gene calls are TRBV9 and TRBJ1-6, with D perhaps TRBD1 (6 bases). CDR3 size: 15 residues. Germline CDR1 reads SGDLS; CDR2 reads YYNGEE. Trimming took off 0 bases at V and 9 bases at J, with 13 bases between the two ends. CDR3 DNA: TGTGCCAGCAGCGTAGTATCAGGGGAAGGTTCACCCCTCCACTTT. Translated: CASSVVSGEGSPLHF.

This clone showed up just once. The chain combines TRBV18 with TRBJ2-5; D uncertain. V shed 5 bases and J shed 2 bases, with 3 bases lying between them. This CDR3 spans 11 amino acids. Looked up from germline, CDR1 is KGHSH and CDR2 is LQKENI. The CDR3 reads CASSTQETQYF. DNA for the CDR3: TGTGCCAGCTCAACACAAGAGACCCAGTACTTC.

The chain carries TRBV18 and TRBJ1-5, with 10 bases matching TRBD1. CDR3 size: 17 residues. V lost 3 bases and J lost 1; bases outside the gene matches: 6. Germline CDR1 is KGHSH and CDR2 is LQKENI. CDR3: CASSPRTGGGSNQPQHF. As DNA, the CDR3 is TGTGCCAGCTCACCTAGGACAGGGGGTGGAAGCAATCAGCCCCAGCATTTT.

This clone was counted a few times. For the CDR3, the DNA is TGTGCCAGCAGTCCGGGACAGGGGCGGTCCGGGGAGCTGTTTTTT. Its protein is CASSPGQGRSGELFF. The rearrangement links TRBV6-1 to TRBJ2-2; 10 nucleotides line up with TRBD1. This CDR3 comprises 15 residues. Per germline, CDR1 MNHNS and CDR2 SASEGT. With V trimmed by 5 bases and J by 6 bases, 6 bases remained unmatched.

This chain joins TRBV9 and TRBJ2-5; D may be TRBD2 (5 bases). Trimming removed 0 bases at V and 2 bases at J, with 8 bases between. The CDR3 is 14 amino acids. Germline V gene data show CDR1 as SGDLS and CDR2 as YYNGEE. For the CDR3, the DNA is TGTGCCAGCAGCGTAGCGGTAGCGCAAGAGACCCAGTACTTC. Its protein product is CASSVAVAQETQYF.

CDR3 nucleotide sequence: TGTGCCAGCTCACCACCGACTAGCGGAGATACGCAGTATTTT. Translation: CASSPPTSGDTQYF. The V call is TRBV18, the J call TRBJ2-3; TRBD2 aligns across 9 bases. CDR3 length: 14 amino acids. V dropped 0 bases and J dropped 5; count of bases not matched to a gene: 0. From germline, CDR1 is KGHSH and CDR2 LQKENI.